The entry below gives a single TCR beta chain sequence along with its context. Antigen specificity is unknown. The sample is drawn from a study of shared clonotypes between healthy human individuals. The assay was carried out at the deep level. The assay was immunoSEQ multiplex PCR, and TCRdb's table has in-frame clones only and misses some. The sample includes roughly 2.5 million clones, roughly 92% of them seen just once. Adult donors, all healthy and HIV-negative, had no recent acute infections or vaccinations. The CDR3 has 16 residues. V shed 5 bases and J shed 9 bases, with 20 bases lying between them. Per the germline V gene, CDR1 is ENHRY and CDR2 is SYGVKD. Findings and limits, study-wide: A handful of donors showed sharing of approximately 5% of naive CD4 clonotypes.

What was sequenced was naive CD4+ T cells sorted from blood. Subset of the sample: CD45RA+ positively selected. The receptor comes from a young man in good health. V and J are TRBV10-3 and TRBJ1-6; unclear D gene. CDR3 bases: TGTGCCATCAGTTCCCTTCTTAGACAAAGACTTTCACCCCTCCACTTT. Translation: CAISSLLRQRLSPLHF.